The rows below give T cell receptor beta chains drawn from one sample of a study of long-term antiretroviral therapy in people with HIV. Here immunoSEQ multiplex PCR was the method, and the copy in TCRdb shows in-frame clones only, minus some. Of about 35,000 clones in the sample, around 82% are singletons; the top ten hold 13%. The material sequenced was unsorted PBMCs, taken 0.3 years after starting antiretroviral therapy. Every receptor here comes from a man in his late teens or twenties with HIV. CDR3s include the opening cysteine and the closing phenylalanine or tryptophan. A D gene is named only where the DNA matches it firmly. The size of a clone is reported for some rows only, either as once, few or many, or as a class for expanded clones.

CDR3 length: 13
V gene: TRBV7-9
D gene: NA
J gene: TRBJ1-1
clone size: once
CDR3 protein: CASSSGGNTEAFF
CDR3 DNA: TGTGCCAGCAGCTCGGGGGGGAACACTGAAGCTTTCTTT

CDR3 length: 15
V gene: TRBV4-1
D gene: TRBD1
J gene: TRBJ2-7
clone size: NA
CDR3 protein: CASSQDWDRVHEQYF
CDR3 DNA: TGCGCCAGCAGCCAAGATTGGGACAGGGTCCACGAGCAGTACTTC

CDR3 length: 17
V gene: TRBV11-2
D gene: NA
J gene: TRBJ2-3
clone size: NA
CDR3 protein: CASSLALDPTATDTQYF
CDR3 DNA: TGTGCCAGCAGCTTAGCACTGGACCCGACAGCCACAGATACGCAGTATTTT

CDR3 length: 15
V gene: TRBV5-6
D gene: NA
J gene: TRBJ2-3
clone size: medium-sized
CDR3 protein: CASSFSGYRADTQYF
CDR3 DNA: TGTGCCAGCAGCTTCTCGGGGTATCGCGCAGATACGCAGTATTTT

CDR3 length: 15
V gene: TRBV19
D gene: NA
J gene: TRBJ2-1
clone size: NA
CDR3 protein: CASSSGPGLYNEQFF
CDR3 DNA: TGTGCCAGTAGTAGCGGACCGGGACTCTATAATGAGCAGTTCTTC

CDR3 length: 14
V gene: TRBV4-1
D gene: NA
J gene: TRBJ1-5
clone size: NA
CDR3 protein: CASSPLNSNQPQHF
CDR3 DNA: TGCGCCAGCAGCCCCTTAAATAGCAATCAGCCCCAGCATTTT

CDR3 length: 11
V gene: TRBV6-5
D gene: NA
J gene: TRBJ2-1
clone size: NA
CDR3 protein: CASSWSDEQFF
CDR3 DNA: TGTGCCAGCAGTTGGTCGGATGAGCAGTTCTTC

CDR3 length: 14
V gene: TRBV5-5
D gene: NA
J gene: TRBJ1-4
clone size: NA
CDR3 protein: CASQLRGEVEKLFF
CDR3 DNA: TGTGCCAGTCAGCTTCGGGGGGAGGTTGAAAAACTGTTTTTT

CDR3 length: 12
V gene: TRBV10-3
D gene: TRBD2
J gene: TRBJ2-1
clone size: NA
CDR3 protein: CAIGTSGNEQFF
CDR3 DNA: TGTGCCATTGGGACTAGCGGTAATGAGCAGTTCTTC

CDR3 length: 13
V gene: TRBV6-6
D gene: NA
J gene: TRBJ1-1
clone size: NA
CDR3 protein: CASSFTGDTEAFF
CDR3 DNA: TGTGCCAGCAGTTTTACGGGGGACACTGAAGCTTTCTTT

CDR3 length: 15
V gene: TRBV11-1
D gene: NA
J gene: TRBJ1-3
clone size: NA
CDR3 protein: CASSSGGNSGNTIYF
CDR3 DNA: TGTGCCAGCAGCTCCGGCGGCAACTCTGGAAACACCATATATTTT

CDR3 length: 12
V gene: TRBV5-5
D gene: NA
J gene: TRBJ1-1
clone size: NA
CDR3 protein: CASSLGLTEAFF
CDR3 DNA: TGTGCCAGCAGCCTCGGACTAACTGAGGCTTTCTTT

CDR3 length: 13
V gene: TRBV7-3
D gene: NA
J gene: TRBJ2-5
clone size: once
CDR3 protein: CASSLRNQETQYF
CDR3 DNA: TGTGCCAGCAGCTTAAGGAACCAAGAGACCCAGTACTTC

CDR3 length: 12
V gene: TRBV28
D gene: NA
J gene: TRBJ2-7
clone size: few
CDR3 protein: CASRYSSYEQYF
CDR3 DNA: TGTGCCAGCCGCTATAGCTCCTACGAGCAGTACTTC

CDR3 length: 12
V gene: TRBV28
D gene: TRBD1
J gene: TRBJ2-7
clone size: few
CDR3 protein: CASSWTGNEQYF
CDR3 DNA: TGTGCCAGCAGTTGGACAGGGAACGAGCAGTACTTC

CDR3 length: 16
V gene: TRBV15
D gene: NA
J gene: TRBJ2-7
clone size: once
CDR3 protein: CATSRGSGVGSYEQYF
CDR3 DNA: TGTGCCACCAGCAGAGGTAGTGGGGTTGGCTCCTACGAGCAGTACTTC

CDR3 length: 15
V gene: TRBV6-1
D gene: NA
J gene: TRBJ2-3
clone size: NA
CDR3 protein: CASKDREKSTDTQYF
CDR3 DNA: TGTGCCAGCAAAGACAGAGAAAAGAGCACAGATACGCAGTATTTT

CDR3 length: 13
V gene: TRBV9
D gene: NA
J gene: TRBJ2-1
clone size: once
CDR3 protein: CASSVVGYNEQFF
CDR3 DNA: TGTGCCAGCAGCGTAGTAGGTTACAATGAGCAGTTCTTC

CDR3 length: 15
V gene: TRBV11-2
D gene: NA
J gene: TRBJ1-5
clone size: NA
CDR3 protein: CASSPGDKPNQPQHF
CDR3 DNA: TGTGCCAGCAGCCCGGGGGACAAGCCCAATCAGCCCCAGCATTTT

CDR3 length: 17
V gene: TRBV30
D gene: NA
J gene: TRBJ1-3
clone size: NA
CDR3 protein: CAWSAHSRGFSGNTIYF
CDR3 DNA: TGTGCCTGGAGTGCCCACTCGCGGGGTTTCTCTGGAAACACCATATATTTT

CDR3 length: 15
V gene: TRBV11-2
D gene: NA
J gene: TRBJ2-2
clone size: NA
CDR3 protein: CASSLEGGAIGELFF
CDR3 DNA: TGTGCCAGCAGCTTAGAGGGCGGGGCGATCGGGGAGCTGTTTTTT

CDR3 length: 14
V gene: TRBV27
D gene: NA
J gene: TRBJ2-7
clone size: NA
CDR3 protein: CASSLTGVPYEQYF
CDR3 DNA: TGTGCCAGCAGTTTAACGGGGGTACCCTACGAGCAGTACTTC

CDR3 length: 14
V gene: TRBV27
D gene: NA
J gene: TRBJ1-5
clone size: few
CDR3 protein: CASSSGLGVQPQHF
CDR3 DNA: TGTGCCAGCAGTAGTGGGCTGGGGGTTCAGCCCCAGCATTTT

CDR3 length: 13
V gene: TRBV2
D gene: NA
J gene: TRBJ1-2
clone size: NA
CDR3 protein: CASQPGHQRGYTF
CDR3 DNA: TGTGCCAGCCAACCGGGACATCAACGTGGCTACACCTTC

CDR3 length: 16
V gene: TRBV10-3
D gene: NA
J gene: TRBJ2-7
clone size: NA
CDR3 protein: CAISESRAFTSYEQYF
CDR3 DNA: TGTGCCATCAGTGAGTCGAGGGCTTTCACCTCCTACGAGCAGTACTTC

CDR3 length: 14
V gene: TRBV5-1
D gene: TRBD1
J gene: TRBJ2-7
clone size: NA
CDR3 protein: CASSTEQGALEQYF
CDR3 DNA: TGCGCCAGCAGCACGGAACAGGGGGCTCTCGAGCAGTACTTC

CDR3 length: 15
V gene: TRBV5-6
D gene: NA
J gene: TRBJ2-3
clone size: NA
CDR3 protein: CASSLGAGYTDTQYF
CDR3 DNA: TGTGCCAGCAGCTTGGGTGCCGGGTATACGGATACGCAGTATTTT

CDR3 length: 18
V gene: TRBV2
D gene: NA
J gene: TRBJ1-1
clone size: NA
CDR3 protein: CARRGPQGSKIKRTEAFF
CDR3 DNA: TGTGCTCGAAGGGGTCCGCAGGGTAGTAAAATAAAGCGCACTGAAGCTTTCTTT

CDR3 length: 14
V gene: TRBV10-3
D gene: NA
J gene: TRBJ2-2
clone size: NA
CDR3 protein: CAISGQENTGELFF
CDR3 DNA: TGTGCCATCAGTGGACAGGAAAACACCGGGGAGCTGTTTTTT

CDR3 length: 18
V gene: TRBV11-2
D gene: TRBD2
J gene: TRBJ2-2
clone size: NA
CDR3 protein: CASSRTSGRYKNTGELFF
CDR3 DNA: TGTGCCAGCAGCCGGACTAGCGGGAGGTATAAGAACACCGGGGAGCTGTTTTTT

CDR3 length: 16
V gene: TRBV4-2
D gene: NA
J gene: TRBJ1-2
clone size: NA
CDR3 protein: CASSQDLIAEGFGYTF
CDR3 DNA: TGTGCCAGCAGCCAAGATCTGATTGCGGAAGGTTTTGGCTACACCTTC

CDR3 length: 13
V gene: TRBV7-7
D gene: NA
J gene: TRBJ2-5
clone size: NA
CDR3 protein: CASSAIEGKTQYF
CDR3 DNA: TGTGCTAGCAGCGCTATAGAAGGGAAGACCCAGTACTTC

CDR3 length: 13
V gene: TRBV27
D gene: NA
J gene: TRBJ1-6
clone size: few
CDR3 protein: CASSLFGFSPLHF
CDR3 DNA: TGTGCCAGCAGTTTATTCGGGTTCTCACCCCTCCACTTT

CDR3 length: 15
V gene: TRBV18
D gene: NA
J gene: TRBJ1-1
clone size: NA
CDR3 protein: CASSPTPPGRTEAFF
CDR3 DNA: TGTGCCAGCTCGCCCACCCCCCCAGGGCGAACTGAAGCTTTCTTT

CDR3 length: 16
V gene: TRBV28
D gene: TRBD1
J gene: TRBJ1-5
clone size: NA
CDR3 protein: CASSSPGQGPNQPQHF
CDR3 DNA: TGTGCCAGCAGTTCACCGGGACAGGGCCCGAATCAGCCCCAGCATTTT

CDR3 length: 16
V gene: TRBV4-3
D gene: NA
J gene: TRBJ2-1
clone size: NA
CDR3 protein: CASSQEKRSSYNEQFF
CDR3 DNA: TGCGCCAGCAGCCAAGAGAAGCGGAGCTCCTACAATGAGCAGTTCTTC

CDR3 length: 12
V gene: TRBV28
D gene: NA
J gene: TRBJ2-7
clone size: NA
CDR3 protein: CASSLRRYEQYF
CDR3 DNA: TGTGCCAGCAGTCTCAGACGGTACGAGCAGTACTTC

CDR3 length: 15
V gene: TRBV6-1
D gene: TRBD2
J gene: TRBJ2-2
clone size: NA
CDR3 protein: CAIKGAGGYTGELFF
CDR3 DNA: TGTGCCATCAAAGGAGCGGGAGGTTACACCGGGGAGCTGTTTTTT

CDR3 length: 13
V gene: TRBV19
D gene: NA
J gene: TRBJ1-4
clone size: NA
CDR3 protein: CASSIRRNEKLFF
CDR3 DNA: TGTGCCAGTAGTATTCGGCGAAATGAAAAACTGTTTTTT

CDR3 length: 13
V gene: TRBV19
D gene: NA
J gene: TRBJ2-7
clone size: once
CDR3 protein: CASRGQTSYEQYF
CDR3 DNA: TGTGCCAGTAGGGGCCAGACCTCCTACGAGCAGTACTTC

CDR3 length: 15
V gene: TRBV2
D gene: NA
J gene: TRBJ2-1
clone size: NA
CDR3 protein: CASSERTQPYNEQFF
CDR3 DNA: TGTGCCAGCAGTGAACGGACACAACCCTACAATGAGCAGTTCTTC